These T cell receptor beta chains were read from a single sample in a study of OX40 agonist ivuxolimab in advanced cancers. Data came from immunoSEQ multiplex PCR; TCRdb stores just in-frame clones and leaves some out. Of 50,000 to 75,000 clones listed, 87% were seen once; the top ten hold just over 0.6%. This material consisted of CD4+ or CD8+ T cells sorted from blood, taken in a trial of the OX40 agonist ivuxolimab. Receptors were obtained from an adult with an advanced solid tumor such as melanoma, head and neck, liver or kidney cancer. Each CDR3 is given with its conserved first and last residue. Each record gives: J gene, V gene, clone size, D gene, CDR3 protein, CDR3 DNA. D genes are given only for firm matches. Clone sizes are given selectively: once, few, many, or a class where the clone is expanded.

TRBJ2-3,TRBV7-9,once,TRBD2,CASSPGRNTDTQYF,TGTGCCAGCAGCCCCGGGAGGAACACAGATACGCAGTATTTT
TRBJ1-1,TRBV2,once,TRBD1,CASRTRDSGTEAFF,TGTGCCAGCAGGACCCGGGACAGCGGCACTGAAGCTTTCTTT
TRBJ1-5,TRBV9,NA,NA,CASSVGGISNQPQHF,TGTGCCAGCAGCGTAGGGGGTATTAGCAATCAGCCCCAGCATTTT
TRBJ1-2,TRBV5-1,NA,NA,CASSLWGNYGYTF,TGCGCCAGCAGCTTATGGGGGAACTATGGCTACACCTTC
TRBJ2-1,TRBV6-5,NA,NA,CASRGQASYNEQFF,TGTGCCAGCAGAGGACAAGCCTCCTACAATGAGCAGTTCTTC
TRBJ2-7,TRBV19,NA,NA,CASAVRAGSDEQYF,TGTGCCAGTGCCGTTCGGGCAGGGAGCGACGAGCAGTACTTC
TRBJ2-1,TRBV5-1,NA,NA,CASSFGSSSYNEQFF,TGCGCCAGCAGCTTTGGGAGTTCTTCCTACAATGAGCAGTTCTTC
TRBJ2-7,TRBV12-5,NA,NA,CASGLVRGSSSYEQYF,TGTGCTAGTGGTTTGGTACGAGGATCCTCCTCCTACGAGCAGTACTTC
TRBJ1-1,TRBV7-3,NA,NA,CASSQIPNTEAFF,TGTGCCAGCAGTCAAATACCTAACACTGAAGCTTTCTTT
TRBJ2-3,TRBV28,NA,NA,CASSLWPTDTQYF,TGTGCCAGCAGTTTATGGCCCACAGATACGCAGTATTTT
TRBJ1-2,TRBV2,NA,NA,CASSEARGYGYTF,TGTGCCAGCAGTGAAGCGCGTGGCTATGGCTACACCTTC
TRBJ2-7,TRBV5-1,NA,NA,CASSSRGANEQYF,TGCGCCAGCAGCTCCAGGGGCGCAAACGAGCAGTACTTC
TRBJ1-6,TRBV5-4,few,NA,CASSLDPRDSPLHF,TGTGCCAGCAGCCTCGACCCTCGGGACTCACCCCTCCACTTT
TRBJ2-5,TRBV28,once,NA,CASSSGLRETQYF,TGTGCCAGCAGTTCAGGGCTGAGGGAGACCCAGTACTTC
TRBJ1-4,TRBV5-1,NA,NA,CASSLGTAFSNEKLFF,TGCGCCAGCAGCCTAGGGACCGCCTTTTCTAATGAAAAACTGTTTTTT
TRBJ2-3,TRBV5-1,few,TRBD2,CASSLVGGTSGRQDTQYF,TGCGCCAGCAGCTTGGTAGGGGGGACTAGCGGGAGGCAAGATACGCAGTATTTT
TRBJ2-1,TRBV18,NA,TRBD2,CASSSTSGREQFF,TGTGCCAGCTCATCTACTAGCGGGAGAGAGCAGTTCTTC
TRBJ1-5,TRBV30,NA,NA,CAWSGGLGNQPQHF,TGTGCCTGGAGTGGTGGCCTGGGGAATCAGCCCCAGCATTTT
TRBJ2-7,TRBV5-1,NA,TRBD2,CASSSRAGGYEQYF,TGCGCCAGCAGCTCACGCGCGGGGGGCTACGAGCAGTACTTC
TRBJ1-4,TRBV28,NA,NA,CASSLRSGNEKLFF,TGTGCCAGCAGTTTACGATCTGGGAATGAAAAACTGTTTTTT
TRBJ2-3,TRBV11-3,NA,NA,CASSSLRGSDPGHF,TGTGCCAGCAGCTCCCTTCGCGGCTCCGACCCGGGGCATTTT
TRBJ1-2,TRBV28,NA,TRBD1,CASGRLRPGQTYGYTF,TGTGCCAGCGGACGACTGAGACCGGGACAGACCTATGGCTACACCTTC
TRBJ1-1,TRBV7-8,NA,NA,CASSLAEGGGFEAFF,TGTGCCAGCAGCTTAGCGGAAGGCGGGGGCTTTGAAGCTTTCTTT
TRBJ2-3,TRBV14,NA,TRBD1,CASSPPSGGPDTQYF,TGTGCCAGCAGCCCGCCATCAGGGGGCCCAGATACGCAGTATTTT
TRBJ2-1,TRBV10-3,NA,TRBD2,CAIRGTSGDNEQFF,TGTGCCATCAGGGGGACTAGCGGGGACAATGAGCAGTTCTTC
TRBJ2-7,TRBV6-6,NA,NA,CASKQGSREQYF,TGTGCCAGTAAACAGGGTTCTCGGGAGCAGTACTTC
TRBJ1-1,TRBV19,few,NA,CASSIARDTEAFF,TGTGCCAGTAGTATAGCCAGGGACACTGAAGCTTTCTTT
TRBJ2-1,TRBV7-9,NA,NA,CASNWASDGEQFF,TGTGCCAGCAATTGGGCTAGCGATGGCGAGCAGTTCTTC
TRBJ1-1,TRBV5-1,NA,TRBD1,CASSSQGTTEAFF,TGCGCCAGCAGCTCACAGGGGACCACTGAAGCTTTCTTT
TRBJ2-3,TRBV30,NA,NA,CAWSLTTDTQYF,TGTGCCTGGAGTCTAACGACGGATACGCAGTATTTT
TRBJ2-1,TRBV2,NA,TRBD1,CASSPDRAYNEQFF,TGTGCCAGCAGCCCGGACAGGGCTTACAATGAGCAGTTCTTC
TRBJ2-1,TRBV12-5,NA,TRBD2,CASGLGLAGGPWYNEQFF,TGTGCTAGTGGTTTGGGACTAGCGGGAGGGCCGTGGTACAATGAGCAGTTCTTC
TRBJ1-2,TRBV7-2,NA,NA,CASSLRGFGYTF,TGTGCCAGCAGCTTACGGGGCTTTGGCTACACCTTC
TRBJ1-2,TRBV9,NA,NA,CASSLQPGPNYGYTF,TGTGCCAGCAGCCTTCAACCCGGGCCGAACTATGGCTACACCTTC
TRBJ1-1,TRBV19,NA,NA,CASRRAINTEAFF,TGTGCCAGTCGGAGGGCGATAAACACTGAAGCTTTCTTT
TRBJ1-4,TRBV7-8,NA,TRBD1,CASSQGQGGEKLFF,TGTGCCAGCAGCCAGGGACAGGGTGGGGAAAAACTGTTTTTT
TRBJ2-7,TRBV5-1,NA,TRBD2,CASSWSALAGTYEQYF,TGCGCCAGCAGCTGGTCGGCACTAGCGGGAACCTACGAGCAGTACTTC
TRBJ1-4,TRBV7-9,NA,TRBD1,CASSLSGTGGGDEKLFF,TGTGCCAGCAGCCTCTCCGGGACAGGGGGCGGAGATGAAAAACTGTTTTTT
TRBJ2-1,TRBV9,NA,NA,CASSALALRGYNEQFF,TGTGCCAGCAGCGCATTAGCGCTGCGGGGTTACAATGAGCAGTTCTTC
TRBJ1-3,TRBV7-6,once,NA,CASSRHFSGNTIYF,TGTGCCAGCAGCCGCCACTTCTCTGGAAACACCATATATTTT
TRBJ2-4,TRBV12-2,once,NA,CASRPCPTGWPYF,TGTGCAAGTCGCCCCTGCCCAACAGGTTGGCCGTACTTC
TRBJ2-3,TRBV6-1,NA,TRBD2,CASSGLRSGRPTDTQYF,TGTGCCAGCAGTGGCCTTAGGAGCGGGAGGCCCACAGATACGCAGTATTTT
TRBJ1-2,TRBV4-1,NA,TRBD1,CASSPRTGGDYGYTF,TGCGCCAGCAGCCCGAGGACAGGGGGTGACTATGGCTACACCTTC
TRBJ2-7,TRBV14,NA,TRBD1,CASSRHWTGTGQSYEQYF,TGTGCCAGCAGCCGGCATTGGACCGGGACAGGCCAATCCTACGAGCAGTACTTC
TRBJ2-2,TRBV11-3,NA,NA,CASSLRGVTGELFF,TGTGCCAGCAGCTTAAGGGGGGTCACCGGGGAGCTGTTTTTT
TRBJ2-7,TRBV18,once,TRBD2,CASSPGTSGITEQYF,TGTGCCAGCTCACCGGGGACTAGCGGGATTACCGAGCAGTACTTC
TRBJ2-1,TRBV19,NA,TRBD2,CASRHGGGRDVNEQFF,TGTGCCAGTAGGCATGGTGGCGGGAGAGATGTAAATGAGCAGTTCTTC
TRBJ2-1,TRBV10-3,NA,TRBD2,CAISGRSSGGNEQFF,TGTGCCATCAGCGGGAGGTCTAGCGGTGGGAATGAGCAGTTCTTC
TRBJ2-2,TRBV5-5,NA,NA,CASSFFLGGSVTGELFF,TGTGCCAGCAGCTTTTTCCTGGGGGGTAGCGTCACCGGGGAGCTGTTTTTT
TRBJ2-5,TRBV5-1,NA,NA,CASSPGLQETQYF,TGCGCCAGCAGCCCCGGACTCCAAGAGACCCAGTACTTC
TRBJ2-7,TRBV28,NA,TRBD2,CASSWGGSYEQYF,TGTGCCAGCAGTTGGGGGGGGTCCTACGAGCAGTACTTC
TRBJ1-1,TRBV30,NA,NA,CACSQGKGITEAFF,TGTGCCTGCTCCCAAGGTAAGGGGATAACTGAAGCTTTCTTT
TRBJ2-5,TRBV11-2,few,NA,CASSGRLGPETQYF,TGTGCCAGCAGCGGCCGATTGGGGCCAGAGACCCAGTACTTC
TRBJ2-7,TRBV28,NA,NA,CASSTLLRTDEQYF,TGTGCCAGCAGTACGCTGTTACGCACCGACGAGCAGTACTTC
TRBJ1-1,TRBV27,NA,NA,CASSPFGPNTEAFF,TGTGCCAGCAGTCCCTTTGGGCCGAACACTGAAGCTTTCTTT
TRBJ2-7,TRBV15,NA,NA,CATSRDWAASSYEQYF,TGTGCCACCAGCAGAGATTGGGCAGCGAGCTCCTACGAGCAGTACTTC
TRBJ2-5,TRBV30,NA,TRBD1,CAWRAGGKIETQYF,TGTGCCTGGAGGGCAGGGGGCAAGATAGAGACCCAGTACTTC